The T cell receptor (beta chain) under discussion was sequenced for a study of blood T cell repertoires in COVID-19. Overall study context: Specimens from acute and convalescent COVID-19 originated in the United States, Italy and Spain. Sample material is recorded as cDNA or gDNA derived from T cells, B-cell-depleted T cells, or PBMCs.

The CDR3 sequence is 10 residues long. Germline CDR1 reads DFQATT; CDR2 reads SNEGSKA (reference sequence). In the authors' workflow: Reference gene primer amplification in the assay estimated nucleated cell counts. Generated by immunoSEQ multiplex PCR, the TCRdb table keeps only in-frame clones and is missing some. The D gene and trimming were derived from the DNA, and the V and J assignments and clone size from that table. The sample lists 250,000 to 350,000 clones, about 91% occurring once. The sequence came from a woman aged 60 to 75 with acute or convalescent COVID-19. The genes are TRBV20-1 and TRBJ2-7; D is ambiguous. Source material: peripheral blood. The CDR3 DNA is TGCAGACCCGACTTTTACGAGCAGTACTTC. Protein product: CRPDFYEQYF.